Sequencing of this T cell receptor beta chain was carried out in a study of siplizumab effects on memory and regulatory T cells. The study's findings and limits: With siplizumab, Treg-derived clones averaged around 70% of mappable alloreactive CD4+ clones, versus around 25% in controls.

Germline V gene sequence: CDR1 SGHTA, CDR2 FQGNSA. The CDR3 is made up of 15 amino acids. Trimming took 5 bases from V and 4 from J; bases not matched to a gene: 8. Some 9.4 x 10^4 TCR templates per sample were sequenced. This table comes from immunoSEQ multiplex PCR, and its TCRdb copy is limited to in-frame clones, with some not included. The sample holds just over 60,000 clones, approximately 79% seen once. Researchers sequenced unstimulated naive, memory, effector memory and TEMRA subsets in a few donor pairs. Turning to this clone: Antigen: not known.

Material for sequencing was memory CD4+ T cells sorted from blood. The genes are TRBV7-2 and TRBJ2-7; 10 bases align to TRBD1. The sequence was collected from a human donor in good health. Here the CDR3 reads CASSTRTGGEYEQYF. CDR3 coding DNA: TGTGCCAGCAGCACTCGGACAGGGGGAGAGTACGAGCAGTACTTC. Drawing the rest from reference TRBV7-2 and TRBJ2-7, the complete variable domain is GAGVSQSPSNKVTEKGKDVELRCDPISGHTALYWYRQSLGQGLEFLIYFQGNSAPDKSGLPSDRFSAERTGGSVSTLTIQRTQQEDSAVYLCASSTRTGGEYEQYFGPGTRLTVT.